This T cell receptor (beta chain) is drawn from a study of early T cells in non-severe SARS-CoV-2 infection (dated by TCRdb to the early 2020s). Regarding the study in general: Bulk RNA from unsorted whole blood was used for TCR sequencing, so alpha and beta chains could not be paired. General conclusions and limits of the study: VDJdb matching was skewed toward anti-spike CD8 responses and likely underestimated virus-specific expansions, missing private and CD4 specificities.

This was a case-control study nested in a cohort of healthcare workers in London, UK, who had nasopharyngeal swab PCR tests and blood samples taken every week. Between 23 and 31 March 2020, the week of the UK lockdown, healthcare workers were enrolled and then followed up weekly for as long as 16 weeks. The method behind the library was 5' RACE. The listed sequencing device is NextSeq 500. The TCR library protocol attached unique molecular identifiers to individual cDNA molecules to correct for sequencing error and PCR bias. TCR alpha and beta chains were both sequenced, and the abundances of alpha and beta sequences in each sample were closely correlated with each other. Per the authors' processing: Decombinator V4 was used to perform V gene, J gene and CDR3 annotation of TCR sequences. TCRs were defined as expanded if a significant change between any two time points was detected under a Poisson model with p below 0.0001. TCR abundances were normalised to the total number of TCRs sequenced in each sample and reported as counts per million. TRAV1-2 paired with TRAJ12, TRAJ20 or TRAJ33 defined MAIT TCRs, while TRAV10 paired with TRAJ18 defined iNKT TCRs. VDJdb, accessed 1 November 2021, was searched for CMV, EBV and SARS-CoV-2 annotated TCRs, excluding TCRs annotated for multiple antigens. TCRdb reanalyzed the raw reads on its own, using fastp at Q25 for trimming and MiXCR for clone calling, and kept in-frame beta chains. Here each entry gathers all rows of one CDR3 protein and keeps the most common genes and DNA. The V and J calls here are based on TCRdb, not the publication. Within this sample are some 28,000 distinct CDR3 sequences, with roughly 5% of them counted one time only. Around an eighth of the sample is taken by the ten largest.

The CDR3 numbers 14 residues from cysteine through phenylalanine. The read is trimmed to its CDR3 DNA, 42 bases read in frame from base 1. CDR1 and CDR2 are drawn from the germline V gene (reference sequence): SGHNT, YYREEE. Between the V and J ends, shortened by 0 bases and 3 bases respectively, the junction contains 10 bases. Worth noting for this clonotype: Its antigen is not yet known. No much larger clonotype is one base removed from it; base qualities were not supplied.

Sequencing was carried out using whole blood. This chain joins TRBV5-4 to TRBJ2-7; the D gene remains uncertain. The TCR sequence derives from an adult who was a healthcare worker with PCR-confirmed SARS-CoV-2 infection or an uninfected control (not recorded which). CDR3 reads: CASSLGLGGYEQYF. In nucleotide form, the sequence is TGTGCCAGCAGCTTGGGTCTGGGCGGCTACGAGCAGTACTTC.